Shown below are 24 T cell receptor beta chains from a single sample sequenced in a study of STAT3 mutations in large granular lymphocyte leukemia. Findings of the study overall: Every T-LGLL patient had at least one immunodominant TCRbeta clonotype.

Clones were read by immunoSEQ multiplex PCR, and TCRdb kept only the in-frame ones, dropping some. Of over 30,000 clones listed, 86% are singletons. Antigens for these TCRs are unknown. Sequenced material: peripheral blood mononuclear cells. Receptor source: a man aged 60 to 75 with T-cell large granular lymphocyte leukemia. Some clones in this sample may be carry-over from other donors' samples.

V is TRBV18 and J is TRBJ2-7, with a weak D call TRBD2 (6 bases). V was cut by 3 bases and J by 2 bases, with 14 bases left in between. The CDR3 loop spans 15 amino acids. CDR1 KGHSH and CDR2 LQKENI come from the germline V gene. The CDR3 DNA reads TGTGCCAGCTCACCCCCCGGGACTCTGACCTACGAGCAGTACTTC. Translation: CASSPPGTLTYEQYF. The entire variable domain, with the rest obtained from reference TRBV18 and TRBJ2-7, is as follows: NAGVMQNPRHLVRRRGQEARLRCSPMKGHSHVYWYRQLPEEGLKFMVYLQKENIIDESGMPKERFSAEFPKEGPSILRIQQVVRGDSAAYFCASSPPGTLTYEQYFGPGTRLTVT.

The rearrangement uses TRBV19 and TRBJ1-2, with a possible D match to TRBD1 (5 bases). Per germline, CDR1 LNHDA and CDR2 SQIVND (reference sequence). Trimming cost V 7 bases and J 3 bases, with 15 bases left between them. This CDR3 has 14 residues. For the CDR3, the DNA is TGTGCCAGTACCCAGGGTGTTTGGGACTATGGCTACACCTTC. Protein product: CASTQGVWDYGYTF.

This chain joins TRBV18 and TRBJ1-1; D is perhaps TRBD1 (6 bases). The germline V gene has CDR1 KGHSH and CDR2 LQKENI. CDR3 length: 16 residues. V lost 6 bases and J lost 1, with 18 bases in between. CDR3 sequence reads: CASSHGQSPENTEAFF. DNA for the CDR3: TGTGCCAGCTCCCATGGACAGTCCCCAGAGAACACTGAAGCTTTCTTT.

The chain links TRBV7-2 to TRBJ2-5, with D possibly matching TRBD2 (5 bases). V lost 5 bases to trimming and J lost 5 bases, with 21 bases between them. Germline CDR1 SGHTA, CDR2 FQGNSA. The CDR3 loop spans 16 amino acids. Written as DNA, the CDR3 is TGTGCCAGCAGCCTCCGACGAGGGCTGAAGTGGGAGACCCAGTACTTC. This translates into CASSLRRGLKWETQYF.

The gene calls are TRBV27 and TRBJ1-2; tentatively, D is TRBD1 (5 bases). The CDR3 length is 15 residues. Trimming shortened V by 5 bases and J by 6 bases, and 19 bases separated the two germline ends. Germline loops: CDR1 MNHEY, CDR2 SMNVEV (reference sequence). As DNA, the CDR3 is TGTGCCAGCAGTAGAAGACAGATCAGAGGAGATGGCTACACCTTC. As protein: CASSRRQIRGDGYTF.

This clone was recorded once. The chain is built from TRBV28 and TRBJ1-5; 7 bases match TRBD1. The V gene's germline CDR1 is MDHEN and CDR2 SYDVKM. The V segment lost 8 bases and the J segment 6 bases; nucleotides outside the gene matches: 10. There are 14 residues in the CDR3. The CDR3 bases are TGTGCCAGCGCCGGGGACAGTGCGGGTCAGCCCCAGCATTTT. This gives the protein CASAGDSAGQPQHF.

The J gene is TRBJ2-7, the V gene TRBV7-9; 11 bases match TRBD1. The CDR3 loop spans 13 amino acids. J lost 3 bases, V lost 10 bases, and 5 bases had no gene match. CDR1 is SEHNR and CDR2 is FQNEAQ in the germline V gene (reference sequence). CDR3 in DNA: TGTGCCACGACGGGACAGGGGGGCTACGAGCAGTACTTC. Amino acid sequence: CATTGQGGYEQYF.

The chain combines TRBV7-8 with TRBJ2-1, with no clear D. Germline CDR1 and CDR2: SGHVS and FQNEAQ. Trimming removed 5 bases at V and 8 bases at J, with 16 bases between. CDR3 length: 14 residues. The CDR3 sequence: CASSPRLVWDEQFF. The CDR3 DNA is TGTGCCAGCAGCCCCCGACTGGTTTGGGATGAGCAGTTCTTC. The whole variable domain, remainder taken from reference TRBV7-8 and TRBJ2-1, is GAGVSQSPRYKVAKRGQDVALRCDPISGHVSLFWYQQALGQGPEFLTYFQNEAQLDKSGLPSDRFFAERPEGSVSTLKIQRTQQEDSAVYLCASSPRLVWDEQFFGPGTRLTVL.

DNA of the CDR3: TGCGCCAGCAGCCCTTGGGGGTCCACGGACACTGAAGCTTTCTTT. Amino acids: CASSPWGSTDTEAFF. The chain recombines TRBV5-1 with TRBJ1-1, with D perhaps TRBD1 (5 bases). Looked up from germline, CDR1 is SGHRS and CDR2 is YFSETQ. The CDR3 sequence is 15 residues long. Trimming pared 4 bases from V and 3 bases from J, leaving 16 bases between.

The rearrangement joins TRBV5-1 to TRBJ2-7, with TRBD1 matching 8 bases. Germline values: CDR1 SGHRS, CDR2 YFSETQ. After removal of 6 bases from V and 7 bases from J, the junction contained 15 bases not matched to a gene. The CDR3 extends over 15 amino acids. CDR3 region: CASTLIPGQGGEQYF. CDR3 nucleotide sequence: TGCGCCAGCACACTAATCCCAGGACAGGGAGGAGAGCAGTACTTC.

V is TRBV11-2 and J is TRBJ2-2; possibly TRBD2 for D (5 bases). The germline V and J ends were trimmed by 5 bases and 6 bases, with 16 bases remaining between them. Germline lookup yields CDR1 SGHAT and CDR2 FQNNGV. The CDR3 extends over 15 amino acids. Here the CDR3 DNA reads TGTGCCAGCAGCCAACCCCCTCGGGGTGCCGGGGAGCTGTTTTTT. Its protein is CASSQPPRGAGELFF.

The rearrangement links TRBV5-8 to TRBJ1-6, with D unclear. The CDR3 is made up of 12 amino acids. V lost 0 bases and J lost 11, with 6 bases in between. The germline CDR1 and CDR2 sequences are SGHTS and YDEGEE. CDR3 sequence reads: CASSLGAPPLHF. CDR3 in DNA: TGTGCCAGCAGCTTGGGGGCCCCACCCCTCCACTTT. Full variable domain (outside the CDR3, taken from reference TRBV5-8 and TRBJ1-6): EAGVTQSPTHLIKTRGQQATLRCSPISGHTSVYWYQQALGLGLQFLLWYDEGEERNRGNFPPRFSGRQFPNYSSELNVNALELEDSALYLCASSLGAPPLHFGNGTRLTVT.

The rearrangement links TRBV27 to TRBJ2-2; the match to TRBD2 covers 8 bases. The J segment lost 6 bases and the V segment lost 1 base, leaving 4 bases of the junction unmatched. Germline CDR1 reads MNHEY; CDR2 reads SMNVEV (reference sequence). The CDR3 consists of 15 residues. The CDR3 is CASSLFRAGAGELFF. CDR3 coding DNA: TGTGCCAGCAGTTTATTCCGAGCGGGAGCCGGGGAGCTGTTTTTT.

The rearrangement uses TRBV5-6 and TRBJ1-4; no definite D call. Germline assignment: CDR1 SGHDT and CDR2 YYEEEE. Trimming pared 1 base from V and 3 bases from J, leaving 10 bases between. This CDR3 contains 15 residues. CDR3 protein: CASSLLGRANEKLFF. DNA of the CDR3: TGTGCCAGCAGCTTGTTGGGTAGGGCTAATGAAAAACTGTTTTTT.

The chain has TRBV12-5 and TRBJ2-1; D is ambiguous. The CDR3 contains 15 residues. Between the trimmed V and J ends, which lost 1 base and 4 bases, there was a span of 11 bases. In germline, CDR1 is LGHNT, CDR2 FRNRAP. The CDR3 region has the DNA TGTGCTAGTGGTTTGGGAGCGAGTGAATACAATGAGCAGTTCTTC. It specifies CASGLGASEYNEQFF.

The chain has TRBV4-2 and TRBJ2-5, with TRBD2 identical over 8 bases. V shed 0 bases, J shed 5 bases, and the junction held 11 bases outside the gene matches. The germline V gene has CDR1 LGHNA and CDR2 YNFKEQ. The CDR3 contains 17 residues. CDR3 amino acids: CASSQDSWSGGGETQYF. The CDR3 DNA is TGTGCCAGCAGCCAAGACTCTTGGTCGGGCGGGGGGGAGACCCAGTACTTC.

The genes are TRBV30 and TRBJ1-4; possible D gene TRBD1, 5 bases. The germline V and J ends were trimmed by 3 bases and 9 bases, with 14 bases remaining between them. The CDR3 extends over 13 amino acids. Germline loops: CDR1 GTSNPN, CDR2 SVGIG (reference sequence). The CDR3 loop is CAWSDGGIKKLFF. The DNA of the CDR3 is TGTGCCTGGAGCGACGGGGGTATTAAAAAACTGTTTTTT.

The DNA for the CDR3 is TGTGCCAGCAGCCTCCCGGGGAGCTACAATGAGCAGTTCTTC. Translated, it gives CASSLPGSYNEQFF. This chain uses TRBV25-1 with TRBJ2-1, with TRBD2 as a possible D gene (5 bases). CDR3 length equals 14 residues. V shed 6 bases and J shed 3 bases, with 12 bases lying between them. Germline-derived CDR1 and CDR2 are MGHDK and SYGVNS.

The V and J genes are TRBV7-9 and TRBJ2-3, with 7 bases fitting TRBD1. This CDR3 has 17 residues. Germline V lookup: CDR1 SEHNR, CDR2 FQNEAQ (reference sequence). Unmatched junction bases numbered 10, after V lost 2 bases and J lost 2 bases. The CDR3 loop reads CASSLWGQRGPTDTQYF. For the CDR3, the DNA is TGTGCCAGCAGCTTATGGGGACAGCGAGGTCCCACAGATACGCAGTATTTT.

This chain uses TRBV10-3 with TRBJ2-1, with 8 bases matching TRBD2. Germline V lookup: CDR1 ENHRY, CDR2 SYGVKD. Losses at the gene ends were 10 bases for V and 6 bases for J; bases not matched to a gene: 11. The length of the CDR3 is 14 residues. CDR3: CATKMEREFNEQFF. The CDR3 DNA is TGTGCCACAAAAATGGAGCGGGAGTTCAATGAGCAGTTCTTC.

The rearrangement uses TRBV30 and TRBJ2-2; TRBD1 aligns across 7 bases. CDR3 length: 13 residues. V gave up 4 bases and J gave up 5 bases; unmatched junction bases: 4. CDR1 is GTSNPN and CDR2 is SVGIG in the germline V gene (reference sequence). Written as DNA, the CDR3 is TGTGCCTGGACGCGGACAGGAACCGGGGAGCTGTTTTTT. Encoded protein: CAWTRTGTGELFF.

The chain links TRBV18 to TRBJ2-7; tentative D call: TRBD2 (6 bases). V was pared by 3 bases and J by 1 base, with 13 bases between. CDR3 length: 15 amino acids. Germline V CDR1 and CDR2: KGHSH, LQKENI. CDR3 in amino acids: CASSPLASESYEQYF. The CDR3 nucleotides read TGTGCCAGCTCACCCCTGGCTAGCGAGTCCTACGAGCAGTACTTC.

This clone appeared a few times. The chain couples TRBV5-4 to TRBJ1-2; D gene unclear. The CDR3 covers 13 residues. Germline V lookup: CDR1 SGHNT, CDR2 YYREEE (reference sequence). The ends were cut back, 1 base at V and 8 bases at J, with 12 bases in the middle. CDR3 bases: TGTGCCAGCAGCTTGACGCGTTTGATCGGCTACACCTTC. It specifies CASSLTRLIGYTF.

The DNA of the CDR3 is TGCGCCAGCAGCGGAACTAGCGGGAGCACAGATACGCAGTATTTT. This translates into CASSGTSGSTDTQYF. V gene TRBV5-1 combines with J gene TRBJ2-3; 9 bases agree with TRBD2. The germline CDR1 and CDR2 sequences are SGHRS and YFSETQ. Losses at the gene ends were 4 bases for V and 0 bases for J; bases not matched to a gene: 3. The CDR3 is 15 residues long.